A selection of T cell receptor beta chains follows, all from one sample in a study of blood T cell repertoires in COVID-19. TCRdb's table, derived via immunoSEQ multiplex PCR, lists solely in-frame clones and lacks some. The top ten clones hold 3.5% to 5% of a sample with roughly 320,000 clones, over 75% of them seen once. The sequenced sample was PBMCs or T cells enriched from blood (not recorded which). These receptors all stem from a man aged 30 to 39 who had recovered from COVID-19. Each CDR3 is given without its conserved first and last residue. The size entry is marked missing in some rows and otherwise reads once, few, many or a size class.

CDR3 protein,clone size,V gene,J gene
ASEDMAKNIQY,.,TRBV6-5,TRBJ2-4
ASSRSGESSYEQY,.,TRBV7-8,TRBJ2-7
ATTQGGTDTQY,.,TRBV24-1,TRBJ2-3
ASSVTVTDTQY,.,TRBV19,TRBJ2-3
ASSHGFKGYT,.,TRBV3-1/TRBV3-2,TRBJ1-2
ASRGRLASYGYT,many,TRBV5-5,TRBJ1-2
ATSDFKLLRTDTQY,.,TRBV24-1,TRBJ2-3
ASSPDRGGGYT,.,TRBV14,TRBJ1-2
ASSILTDRRNTGELF,.,TRBV19,TRBJ2-2
AWSVGAYSNQPQH,.,TRBV30,TRBJ1-5
ASSSDRWRGYT,.,TRBV6-5,TRBJ1-2
ASSSSGEQF,.,TRBV11-1,TRBJ2-1
ASSYQSGEGYT,.,TRBV6-6,TRBJ1-2
ASSLVGTGITDTQY,.,TRBV7-2,TRBJ2-3
ASSQLSGTGSYEQY,.,TRBV4-2,TRBJ2-7
AISDVGLAGAGYNEQF,.,TRBV10-3,TRBJ2-1
ASRDSWNTEAF,.,TRBV19,TRBJ1-1
ASSPSRSSGANVLT,.,TRBV18,TRBJ2-6
SARTGGAQY,.,TRBV20-1,TRBJ2-7
AVGLLAGKTDTQY,.,TRBV19,TRBJ2-3
ASSEDDTKGYAYEQY,.,TRBV14,TRBJ2-7
ASSQRGRSYNEQF,once,TRBV3-1/TRBV3-2,TRBJ2-1
ASMRQLGGYT,.,TRBV2,TRBJ1-2
ASSQSLQGQGFYEQY,few,TRBV23-1,TRBJ2-7
ASSDTGGTGDTEAF,.,TRBV10-2,TRBJ1-1
ATSDFSTGSYEQY,.,TRBV24-1,TRBJ2-7
ASSAREATEAF,.,TRBV12-3/TRBV12-4,TRBJ1-1
ASSLPQGTAGNTIY,.,TRBV28,TRBJ1-3
SVRTSGYEQY,.,TRBV29-1,TRBJ2-7
ASSEANRDVQPQH,.,TRBV2,TRBJ1-5
ASSYGGGYEQY,.,TRBV5-4,TRBJ2-7
ASSLFSGSSYNEQF,.,TRBV14,TRBJ2-1
ASSWGQGGTGELF,few,TRBV5-1,TRBJ2-2
ASSPNIGGYT,.,TRBV7-2,TRBJ1-2
ASRTLAGVAGELF,.,TRBV6-5,TRBJ2-2
ASSLLLQGLGKLF,.,TRBV3-1/TRBV3-2,TRBJ1-4
ASSDGWGAEAF,.,TRBV6-4,TRBJ1-1
ATSRGPPGEKLF,.,TRBV15,TRBJ1-4
ASSSPWAGMNTEAF,once,TRBV7-2,TRBJ1-1
ASSVGQLNTEAF,.,TRBV9,TRBJ1-1
ASSSRTGFMNTEAF,.,TRBV5-1,TRBJ1-1